Given below is one T cell receptor beta chain in context. These data belong to a study of blood T cell repertoires in COVID-19. On the study more broadly: T cells, B-cell-depleted T cells, or PBMCs provided the cDNA or gDNA that served as material.

Authors' processing steps: Researchers report that nucleated cell counts were estimated from reference gene primer amplification. Method: immunoSEQ multiplex PCR; TCRdb's copy keeps in-frame clones and lacks some. The V and J calls and clone size come from that table; D and trimming were worked out from the DNA. Among around 100,000 clones listed, 90% were seen once. The specimen was peripheral blood. The TCR comes from a man aged 45-65 years with acute or convalescent COVID-19.

As DNA, the CDR3 is TGCGCCAGCAGCTTGGGAATGGACAGCCGAGATACGCAGTATTTT. Encoded protein: CASSLGMDSRDTQYF. The chain uses TRBV5-1 and TRBJ2-3; TRBD1 is a possible D gene (6 bases). V lost 0 bases to trimming and J lost 5 bases, with 13 bases between them. The CDR3 is 15 amino acids. CDR1 SGHRS and CDR2 YFSETQ come from the germline V gene. Based on the CDR3 plus reference TRBV5-1 and TRBJ2-3, the full variable domain is KAGVTQTPRYLIKTRGQQVTLSCSPISGHRSVSWYQQTPGQGLQFLFEYFSETQRNKGNFPGRFSGRQFSNSRSEMNVSTLELGDSALYLCASSLGMDSRDTQYFGPGTRLTVL.